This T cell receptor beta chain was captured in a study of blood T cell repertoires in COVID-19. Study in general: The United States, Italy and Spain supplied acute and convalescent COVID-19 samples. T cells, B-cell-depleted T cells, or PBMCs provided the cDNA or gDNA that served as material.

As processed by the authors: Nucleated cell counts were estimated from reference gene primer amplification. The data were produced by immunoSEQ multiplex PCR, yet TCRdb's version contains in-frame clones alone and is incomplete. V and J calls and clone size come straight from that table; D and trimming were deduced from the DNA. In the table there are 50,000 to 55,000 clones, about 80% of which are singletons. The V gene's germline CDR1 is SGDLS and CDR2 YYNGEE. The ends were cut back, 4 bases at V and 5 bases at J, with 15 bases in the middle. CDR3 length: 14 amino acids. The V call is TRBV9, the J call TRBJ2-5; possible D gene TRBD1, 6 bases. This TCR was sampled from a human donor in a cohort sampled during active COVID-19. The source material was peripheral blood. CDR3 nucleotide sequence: TGTGCCAGCAGCCCAACGACAGGTGGGGAGACCCAGTACTTC. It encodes CASSPTTGGETQYF.